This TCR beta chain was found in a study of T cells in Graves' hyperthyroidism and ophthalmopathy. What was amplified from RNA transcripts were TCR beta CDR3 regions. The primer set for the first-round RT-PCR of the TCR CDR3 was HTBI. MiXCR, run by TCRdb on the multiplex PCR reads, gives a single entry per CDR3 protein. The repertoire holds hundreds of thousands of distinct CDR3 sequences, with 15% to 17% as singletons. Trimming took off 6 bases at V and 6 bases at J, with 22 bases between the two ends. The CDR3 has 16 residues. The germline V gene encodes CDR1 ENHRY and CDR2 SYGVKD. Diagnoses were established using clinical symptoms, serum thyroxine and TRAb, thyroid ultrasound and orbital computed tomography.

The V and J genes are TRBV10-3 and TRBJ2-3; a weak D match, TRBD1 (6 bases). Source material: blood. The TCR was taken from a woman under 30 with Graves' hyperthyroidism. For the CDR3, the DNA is TGTGCCATCAGCCCACTCAGGGGCAGGAGTGCGGATACGCAGTATTTT. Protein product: CAISPLRGRSADTQYF.